This T cell receptor (beta chain) emerged from a study of cytomegalovirus exposure and HLA in healthy donors. Data came from immunoSEQ multiplex PCR; TCRdb stores just in-frame clones and leaves some out. The sample has about 150,000 clones, 85% to 90% seen once. Trimming removed 4 bases at V and 2 bases at J, with 15 bases between. Germline V CDR1 and CDR2: GTSNPN, SVGIG (reference sequence). The CDR3 spans 15 residues. The gene calls are TRBV30 and TRBJ1-5; D is ambiguous. The sequenced material came from PBMCs. The sequence was collected from a woman between 18 and 30 years old in good health and CMV-seropositive. CDR3 in DNA: TGTGCCTGGATCCGGGGATGGACTCGCAATCAGCCCCAGCATTTT. Amino acids: CAWIRGWTRNQPQHF.